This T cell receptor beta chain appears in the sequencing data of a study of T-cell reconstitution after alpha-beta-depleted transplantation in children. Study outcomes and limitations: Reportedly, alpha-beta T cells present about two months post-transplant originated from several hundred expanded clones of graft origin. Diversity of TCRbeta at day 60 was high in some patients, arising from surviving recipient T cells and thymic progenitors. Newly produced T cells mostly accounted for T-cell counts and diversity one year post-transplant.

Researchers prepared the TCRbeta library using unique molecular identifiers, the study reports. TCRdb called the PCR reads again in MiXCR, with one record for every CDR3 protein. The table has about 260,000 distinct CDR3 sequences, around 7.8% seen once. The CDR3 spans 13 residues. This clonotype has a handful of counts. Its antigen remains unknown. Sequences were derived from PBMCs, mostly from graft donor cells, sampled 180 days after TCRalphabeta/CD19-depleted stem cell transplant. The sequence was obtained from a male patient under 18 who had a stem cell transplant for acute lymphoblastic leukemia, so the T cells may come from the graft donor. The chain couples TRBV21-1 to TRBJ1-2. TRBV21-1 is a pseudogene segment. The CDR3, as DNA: TGTGCCAGTCCGAAGGAGTGGTACTATGGCTACACCTTC. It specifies CASPKEWYYGYTF.